These 7 T cell receptor beta chains originate from one sample sequenced in a study of cytomegalovirus exposure and HLA in healthy donors. PCR amplification relied on 60 Vbeta primers (plus 13 Jbeta primers). The data were produced by immunoSEQ multiplex PCR, yet TCRdb's version contains in-frame clones alone and is incomplete. The table includes around 150,000 clones, 65% to 90% detected once. Sequencing was done on a sample of PBMCs. These receptors came from a woman under 30 in good health and CMV-seronegative.

V gene TRBV27 combines with J gene TRBJ2-7; 7 bases match TRBD1. In germline, CDR1 is MNHEY, CDR2 SMNVEV (reference sequence). The CDR3 runs to 16 residues. V gave up 6 bases and J gave up 0 bases; unmatched junction bases: 11. CDR3 in DNA: TGTGCCAGCAGCGCCTCAGCCGGGACAGTCTCCTACGAGCAGTACTTC. Translating it yields CASSASAGTVSYEQYF.

The J gene is TRBJ2-5, the V gene TRBV2; 16 nucleotides match TRBD2. V lost 6 bases and J lost 5; bases outside the gene matches: 6. The CDR3 extends over 16 amino acids. CDR1 and CDR2 from the germline V gene are SNHLY and FYNNEI. The CDR3: CASRGTSGRAGETQYF. The DNA for the CDR3 is TGTGCCAGCAGAGGGACTAGCGGGAGGGCCGGTGAGACCCAGTACTTC.

The V gene is TRBV1, the J gene TRBJ2-3; the table's D call, TRBD2, has no DNA check behind it. TRBV1 is termed a pseudogene. This CDR3 is built from 12 residues. The CDR3 sequence is CTSSQEGGTQYF. The DNA for the CDR3 is TGCACCAGCAGCCAAGAGGGGGGTACGCAGTATTTT.

A few counts support this clone. The genes are TRBV6-5 and TRBJ2-5; 11 bases are shared with TRBD2. Per the germline V gene, CDR1 is MNHEY and CDR2 is SVGAGI. CDR3 length: 15 amino acids. The J segment lost 4 bases and the V segment lost 5 bases, leaving 6 bases of the junction unmatched. The CDR3 spells CASSQTSGTPETQYF. CDR3 in DNA: TGTGCCAGCAGTCAGACTAGCGGGACACCAGAGACCCAGTACTTC.

V gene TRBV7-6 combines with J gene TRBJ1-1, with 7 positions matching TRBD1. V was pared by 3 bases and J by 1 base, with 2 bases of the junction left unmatched. There are 14 residues in the CDR3. From germline, CDR1 is SGHVS and CDR2 FNYEAQ. The CDR3, as DNA: TGTGCCAGCAGCTTGGGACAGTCGAACACTGAAGCTTTCTTT. Translation: CASSLGQSNTEAFF. The whole variable domain, remainder taken from reference TRBV7-6 and TRBJ1-1, is GAGVSQSPRYKVTKRGQDVALRCDPISGHVSLYWYRQALGQGPEFLTYFNYEAQQDKSGLPNDRFSAERPEGSISTLTIQRTEQRDSAMYRCASSLGQSNTEAFFGQGTRLTVV.

The chain employs TRBV2 and TRBJ2-7; a possible D gene is TRBD1 (5 bases). V was pared by 6 bases and J by 3 bases, with 15 bases between. This CDR3 comprises 14 residues. Germline values: CDR1 SNHLY, CDR2 FYNNEI. The CDR3 loop is CASRSQGRGYEQYF. The CDR3 region has the DNA TGTGCCAGCAGGTCCCAGGGCCGAGGCTACGAGCAGTACTTC.

This clone was detected only a few times. The J gene is TRBJ1-5, the V gene TRBV6-1; tentatively, D is TRBD1 (6 bases). There are 13 residues in the CDR3. The germline V and J ends were trimmed by 6 bases and 4 bases, with 10 bases remaining between them. Germline values: CDR1 MNHNS, CDR2 SASEGT. CDR3 nucleotide sequence: TGTGCCAGCAGGGTCACAGGGAATCAGCCCCAGCATTTT. It encodes CASRVTGNQPQHF.